A selection of T cell receptor beta chains follows, all from one sample in a study of T-cell memory formation after mild COVID-19. TCRdb reprocessed the 5' RACE reads with MiXCR, giving one entry per CDR3 protein. Of 400,000 to 500,000 distinct CDR3 sequences listed, 15% to 25% were seen once; the top ten hold about 8.8%. Sequencing was performed on PBMCs or a T cell subset sorted from them (not recorded which). These receptor sequences come from an adult woman who had mild COVID-19 (a few samples of this study predate the infection). Cell type and time point are not known. The CDR3 runs from the conserved cysteine through the conserved F or W.

v_call: TRBV5-6; cdr3_aa: CASSNGRVYEQYF
v_call: TRBV7-8; cdr3_aa: CASYSGRLGNEQFF
v_call: TRBV6-5; cdr3_aa: CASSPGTSGTSYEQYF
v_call: TRBV5-6; cdr3_aa: CASSLGLAFYEQYF
v_call: TRBV5-1; cdr3_aa: CASSLATSRSSYEQYF
v_call: TRBV6-6; cdr3_aa: CASSYQGYNQPQHF
v_call: TRBV10-2; cdr3_aa: CATRGQSNQPQHF
v_call: TRBV12-3/TRBV12-4; cdr3_aa: CASSFPGTGLGGYTF
v_call: TRBV12-3/TRBV12-4; cdr3_aa: CASSLNTAYEQYF
v_call: TRBV7-2; cdr3_aa: CASSSGPDGDTQYF
v_call: TRBV6-5; cdr3_aa: CASSYRDSLYEQYF
v_call: TRBV30; cdr3_aa: CAWNPGAIRPYDEAFF
v_call: TRBV20-1; cdr3_aa: CSAKPGRTNYGYTF
v_call: TRBV5-4; cdr3_aa: CASSQEVGANTGELFF
v_call: TRBV7-8; cdr3_aa: CASSLYAQGATHMHGDYEQYF
v_call: TRBV12-5; cdr3_aa: CASGLATSGSYEQYF
v_call: TRBV21-1; cdr3_aa: CAKPHNDRAPYEQYF
v_call: TRBV7-2; cdr3_aa: CASSLVGRGQRSPLHF
v_call: TRBV5-1; cdr3_aa: CASSFVLAGVRSEQYF
v_call: TRBV19; cdr3_aa: CASSIGVANTGELFF
v_call: TRBV4-3; cdr3_aa: CASSQVAGGRYNEQFF
v_call: TRBV3-1; cdr3_aa: CASSQGAISLFF
v_call: TRBV12-3/TRBV12-4; cdr3_aa: CASIPSGGYGYTF
v_call: TRBV5-8; cdr3_aa: CASSLPTGSNEQYF
v_call: TRBV20-1; cdr3_aa: CSARASRGWQETQYF
v_call: TRBV3-1; cdr3_aa: CASSQDIWTTTSTDTQYF
v_call: TRBV9; cdr3_aa: CASSVGGSNQPQHF
v_call: TRBV5-4; cdr3_aa: CASSLDETGGINEQFF
v_call: TRBV24-1; cdr3_aa: CATSDGIRGFAEQFF
v_call: TRBV11-2; cdr3_aa: CASSFTVIIAGGPYEQYF
v_call: TRBV5-5; cdr3_aa: CASSLFTGTANTEAFF
v_call: TRBV7-3; cdr3_aa: CASSLTRLSGGTDTQYF
v_call: TRBV5-5; cdr3_aa: CASTKPGQGIPGELFF
v_call: TRBV21-1; cdr3_aa: CASSKDPGTYEQYF
v_call: TRBV20-1; cdr3_aa: CSAPLPQGGALNYGYTF
v_call: TRBV6-2/TRBV6-3; cdr3_aa: CASSYVGETQYF
v_call: TRBV14; cdr3_aa: CASSQYRTDTQYF
v_call: TRBV5-1; cdr3_aa: CASSLGGERSYTF
v_call: TRBV4-1; cdr3_aa: CASSQDRVTGELFF
v_call: TRBV10-3; cdr3_aa: CAISDPRATGELFF
v_call: TRBV27; cdr3_aa: CASSLSTSGYEQYF
v_call: TRBV12-3/TRBV12-4; cdr3_aa: CASNQGQTNTGELFF
v_call: TRBV11-2; cdr3_aa: CASSLDGFSGRAYEQYF
v_call: TRBV7-9; cdr3_aa: CASSSDRSGNTIYF
v_call: TRBV6-1; cdr3_aa: CASSPTGVVAEQYF
v_call: TRBV3-1; cdr3_aa: CASRTGMKNEQYF
v_call: TRBV28; cdr3_aa: CASSFYGRGGETQYF
v_call: TRBV27; cdr3_aa: CASSTLTLAGGPDTGELFF
v_call: TRBV11-2; cdr3_aa: CASSLGISYNEQFF
v_call: TRBV10-3; cdr3_aa: CAISELAGAGDTQYF
v_call: TRBV18; cdr3_aa: CASSLNSKPNTEAFF
v_call: TRBV12-3/TRBV12-4; cdr3_aa: CASSPREDSGNTIYF
v_call: TRBV12-3/TRBV12-4; cdr3_aa: CASSTLGRGNSPLHF
v_call: TRBV20-1; cdr3_aa: CSAIKGGGGETQYF